This TCR beta chain was captured in a study of cytomegalovirus exposure and HLA in healthy donors. Study findings and constraints: Associated with cytomegalovirus, according to the listing, were around 160 TCR beta chains. The likely explanation for a cluster of highly shared sequence variants was sequencing artifact.

As for this clone: Its cognate antigen is unknown.

PCR involved 60 Vbeta and 13 Jbeta primers. The authors' processing: There were 70 million to 95 million unique TCR beta chains by a later count, and 8.5 million to 14 million of them were shared. Clones were read by immunoSEQ multiplex PCR, and TCRdb kept only the in-frame ones, dropping some. V and J calls and clone size come straight from that table; D and trimming were deduced from the DNA. The data contain some 98,000 clones, roughly 70% of them singletons. The clonotype was recovered from a man between 50 and 59 years old in good health and CMV-seronegative. The sequencing input was PBMCs.

DNA for the CDR3: TGTGCCAGCAGTATGGGACAGGGGGCTCTCGACGAGCAGTACTTC. It specifies CASSMGQGALDEQYF. The chain recombines TRBV27 with TRBJ2-7; 12 nucleotides agree with TRBD1. Trimming took 5 bases from V and 5 from J; bases not matched to a gene: 7. CDR1 MNHEY and CDR2 SMNVEV come from the germline V gene (reference sequence). The CDR3 has 15 amino acids.